The clone carrying this T cell receptor (beta chain) appeared a few times. No antigen is known for it. CDR1 MNHNS and CDR2 SASEGT come from the germline V gene. V gave up 6 bases and J gave up 8 bases, with 20 bases separating them. This CDR3 is built from 15 residues. This sample was taken from a study of identical twins. Study-wide results and limits: Conclusions were based on cross-sectional statistical analysis, without following the same donors.

TCRdb used MiXCR to reprocess the 5' RACE reads, holding one entry per CDR3 protein. Of some 900,000 distinct CDR3 sequences detected, 10% to 15% appear once; the ten largest clones hold around 1.5%. The sample was also linked to a second study, of yellow fever vaccine responses in identical twins.

This sequence originates from a woman between 18 and 29 years old in good health. J is TRBJ2-1 and V is TRBV6-1, with D possibly being TRBD1 or TRBD2 (7 bases each). Material: PBMCs. The CDR3 region has the DNA TGTGCCAGCAGCCCCGGACAGGTTGGGGGGGATGAGCAGTTCTTC. As protein: CASSPGQVGGDEQFF.